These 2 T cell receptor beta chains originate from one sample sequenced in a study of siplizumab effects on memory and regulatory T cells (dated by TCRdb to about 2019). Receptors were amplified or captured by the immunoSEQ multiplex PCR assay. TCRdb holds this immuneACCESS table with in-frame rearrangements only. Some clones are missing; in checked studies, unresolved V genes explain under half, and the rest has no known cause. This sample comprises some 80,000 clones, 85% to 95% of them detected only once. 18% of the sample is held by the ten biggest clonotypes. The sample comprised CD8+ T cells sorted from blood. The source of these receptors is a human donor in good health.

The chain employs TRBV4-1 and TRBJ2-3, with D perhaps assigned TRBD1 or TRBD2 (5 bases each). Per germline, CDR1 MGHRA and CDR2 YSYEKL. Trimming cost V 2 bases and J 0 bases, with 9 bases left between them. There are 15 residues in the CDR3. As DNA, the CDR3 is TGCGCCAGCAGCCAAAAGGGACGGAGCACAGATACGCAGTATTTT. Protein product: CASSQKGRSTDTQYF.

The CDR3 DNA reads TGTGCCAGCAGCCCCGCGCGGGGGCAGGGACAAGAGACCCAGTACTTC. This encodes CASSPARGQGQETQYF. The chain carries TRBV7-9 and TRBJ2-5; D might be TRBD2 (7 bases). Germline V lookup: CDR1 SEHNR, CDR2 FQNEAQ (reference sequence). V shed 5 bases and J shed 2 bases, with 18 bases lying between them. This CDR3 has 16 amino acids.